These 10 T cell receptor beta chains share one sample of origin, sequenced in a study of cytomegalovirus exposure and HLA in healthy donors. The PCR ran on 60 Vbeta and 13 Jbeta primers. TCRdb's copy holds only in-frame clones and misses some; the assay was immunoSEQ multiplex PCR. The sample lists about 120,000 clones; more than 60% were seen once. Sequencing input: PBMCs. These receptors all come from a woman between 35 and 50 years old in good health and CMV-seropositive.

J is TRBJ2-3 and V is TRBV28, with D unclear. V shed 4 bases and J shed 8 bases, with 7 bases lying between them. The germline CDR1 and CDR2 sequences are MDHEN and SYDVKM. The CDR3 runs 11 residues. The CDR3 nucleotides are TGTGCCAGCAGTTCTAGAGGTACGCAGTATTTT. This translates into CASSSRGTQYF.

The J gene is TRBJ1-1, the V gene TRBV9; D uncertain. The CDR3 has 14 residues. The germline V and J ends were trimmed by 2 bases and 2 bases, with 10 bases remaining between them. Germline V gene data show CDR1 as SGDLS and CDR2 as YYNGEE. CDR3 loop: CASSVGRGNTEAFF. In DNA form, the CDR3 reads TGTGCCAGCAGCGTCGGACGGGGAAACACTGAAGCTTTCTTT.

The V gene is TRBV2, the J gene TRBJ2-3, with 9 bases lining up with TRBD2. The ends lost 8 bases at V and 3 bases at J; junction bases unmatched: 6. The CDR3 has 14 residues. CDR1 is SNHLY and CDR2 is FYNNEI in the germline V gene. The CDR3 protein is CASGRLAGTDTQYF. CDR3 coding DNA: TGTGCCAGCGGGAGGCTAGCGGGAACAGATACGCAGTATTTT.

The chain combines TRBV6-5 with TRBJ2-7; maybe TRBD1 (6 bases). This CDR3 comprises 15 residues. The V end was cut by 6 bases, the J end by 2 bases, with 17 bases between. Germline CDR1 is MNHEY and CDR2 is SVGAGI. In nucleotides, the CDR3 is TGTGCCAGCAGAGCGCCCCCGGGACAAGCCTACGAGCAGTACTTC. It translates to CASRAPPGQAYEQYF.

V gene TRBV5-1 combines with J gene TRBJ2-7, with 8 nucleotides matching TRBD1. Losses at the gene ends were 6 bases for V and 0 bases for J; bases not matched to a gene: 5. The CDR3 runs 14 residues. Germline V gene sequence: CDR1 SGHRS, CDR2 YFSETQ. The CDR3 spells CASNPDRASYEQYF. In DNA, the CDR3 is TGCGCCAGCAACCCGGACAGGGCCTCCTACGAGCAGTACTTC.

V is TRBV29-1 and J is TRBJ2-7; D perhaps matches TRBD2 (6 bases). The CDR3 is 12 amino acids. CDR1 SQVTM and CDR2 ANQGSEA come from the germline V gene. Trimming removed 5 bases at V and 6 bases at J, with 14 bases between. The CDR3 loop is CSVWREVGEQYF. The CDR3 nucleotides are TGCAGCGTTTGGCGGGAAGTGGGCGAGCAGTACTTC.

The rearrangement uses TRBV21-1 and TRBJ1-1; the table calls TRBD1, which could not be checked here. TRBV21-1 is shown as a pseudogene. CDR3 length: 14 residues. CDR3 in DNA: TGTGCCAGCAGCGGAAGAACAGGGGACACTGAAGCTTTCTTT. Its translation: CASSGRTGDTEAFF.

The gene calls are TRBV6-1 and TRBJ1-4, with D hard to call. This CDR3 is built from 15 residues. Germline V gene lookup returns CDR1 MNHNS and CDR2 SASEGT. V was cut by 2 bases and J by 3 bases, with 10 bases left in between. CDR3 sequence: CASSELWGANEKLFF. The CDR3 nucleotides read TGTGCCAGCAGTGAACTGTGGGGAGCTAATGAAAAACTGTTTTTT.

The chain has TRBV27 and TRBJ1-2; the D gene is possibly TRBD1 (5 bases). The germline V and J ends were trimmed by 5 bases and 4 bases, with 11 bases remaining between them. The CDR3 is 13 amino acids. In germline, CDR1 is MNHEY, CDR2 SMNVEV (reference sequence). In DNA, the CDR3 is TGTGCCAGCAGTACCCGGGGGGTCTATGGCTACACCTTC. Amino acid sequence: CASSTRGVYGYTF.

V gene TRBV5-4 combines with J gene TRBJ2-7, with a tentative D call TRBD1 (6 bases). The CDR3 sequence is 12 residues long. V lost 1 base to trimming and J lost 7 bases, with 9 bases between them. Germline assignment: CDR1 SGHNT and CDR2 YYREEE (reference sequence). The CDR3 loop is CASSLTGREQYF. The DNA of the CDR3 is TGTGCCAGCAGCTTGACAGGGCGTGAGCAGTACTTC.